Each of the 18 T cell receptor beta chains below was sequenced from the same sample in a study of blood T cells in healthy people across ages. With a J-beta primer mix and a sample-barcoded 5' primer, a second PCR ran about 7 to 12 cycles. TCRdb itself ran the 5' RACE reads through MiXCR, one entry per CDR3 protein. The repertoire holds about 570,000 distinct CDR3 sequences, with about 26% as singletons. Specimen: blood. The receptor source for this set is a woman aged 70 to 79 in good health.

V is TRBV20-1 and J is TRBJ2-3, with 8 positions matching TRBD1. The V gene's germline CDR1 is DFQATT and CDR2 SNEGSKA (reference sequence). CDR3 size: 15 residues. With 0 bases clipped from V and 6 bases from J, the junction kept 8 bases outside the gene matches. The CDR3 DNA follows: TGCAGTGCTAGAGATTCGAGGACAGGGTCGGATACGCAGTATTTT. Its translation is CSARDSRTGSDTQYF.

This chain links TRBV12-3 or TRBV12-4 with TRBJ1-1; weak D call: TRBD1 (5 bases). The V end lost 11 bases, the J end lost 5 bases, and 18 bases lay between the germline ends. The CDR3 consists of 13 residues. The CDR3 nucleotides are TGTGCCTCCCGCCGGATCCGGGGGACTGAAGCTTTCTTT. This encodes CASRRIRGTEAFF.

This clonotype was detected only a few times. The CDR3, as DNA: TGTGCCAGCAGTTTGGGACAGGCGGGATACGGCTACACCTTC. Its translation is CASSLGQAGYGYTF. The chain recombines TRBV28 with TRBJ1-2, with 8 nucleotides matching TRBD1. V lost 3 bases to trimming and J lost 8 bases; unmatched junction nucleotides: 8. The germline gives CDR1 MDHEN, CDR2 SYDVKM. The CDR3 is made up of 14 amino acids.

This clonotype came up a few times. A read error may produce the germline difference seen at one junction end. This chain links TRBV6-2 or TRBV6-3 with TRBJ2-7, with 7 bases lining up with TRBD2. Looked up from germline, CDR1 is MNHEY and CDR2 is SVGEGT. The CDR3 totals 15 residues. The CDR3 spells CACSLAGTRSYEQCF. The CDR3, as DNA: TGTGCCTGCAGTTTAGCGGGCACCCGTTCCTACGAGCAGTGCTTC.

This chain connects TRBV7-9 to TRBJ1-2, with 7 bases fitting TRBD1. Germline assignment: CDR1 SEHNR and CDR2 FQNEAQ (reference sequence). The length of the CDR3 is 15 residues. The junction had 13 bases not matched to a gene; V was cut back by 8 bases and J by 4 bases. In DNA form, the CDR3 reads TGTGCCAGCGCAGGAAACAGGGGCGCGGGCTATGGCTACACCTTC. It codes for CASAGNRGAGYGYTF.

As to this clonotype: A much larger clone sits a single nucleotide away, making a read error possible. This rearrangement joins TRBV9 to TRBJ2-1; D is unclear. The CDR3 sequence is 15 residues long. Germline V gene data show CDR1 as SGDLS and CDR2 as YYNGEE. V lost 3 bases, J lost 0 bases, and 10 bases lay in between. The CDR3 protein is CASSEEPSSYNEQFF. The CDR3 DNA is TGTGCCAGCAGCGAAGAGCCTAGCTCCTACAATGAGCAGTTCTTC.

V and J are TRBV29-1 and TRBJ1-1; a possible D gene is TRBD1 (5 bases). V gave up 4 bases and J gave up 5 bases, with 14 bases separating them. The CDR3 runs to 13 residues. Germline CDR1 is SQVTM and CDR2 is ANQGSEA. This CDR3 is CSVVREGWTEAFF. The CDR3 DNA reads as TGCAGCGTTGTCAGGGAAGGATGGACTGAAGCTTTCTTT.

At least ten counts were recorded for this clonotype. The chain is built from TRBV4-3 and TRBJ2-2; 9 nucleotides agree with TRBD2. J gave up 4 bases and V 3 bases, and 18 bases lay outside the gene matches. Looked up from germline, CDR1 is LGHNA and CDR2 is YSLEER. The CDR3 has 20 amino acids. The CDR3 reads CASSHIAVGGGGAVTGELFF. For the CDR3, the DNA is TGCGCCAGCAGCCACATCGCCGTGGGAGGCGGGGGGGCCGTCACCGGGGAGCTGTTTTTT.

The gene calls are TRBV7-2 and TRBJ2-4, with D uncertain. CDR1 and CDR2 from the germline V gene are SGHTA and FQGNSA. The CDR3 runs 16 residues. The V gene lost 5 bases and the J gene lost 3 bases, with 17 bases spanning the gap. The CDR3 coding sequence is TGTGCCAGCAGCCCGGGTGGATCGTGGGTCAAAAACATTCAGTACTTC. This encodes CASSPGGSWVKNIQYF.

The genes are TRBV6-6 and TRBJ1-2; TRBD1 is a possible D gene (6 bases). V shed 7 bases and J shed 5 bases, with 17 bases lying between them. CDR1 is MNHNY, CDR2 SVGAGI, per germline (reference sequence). This CDR3 spans 14 amino acids. The CDR3 spells CASKNRDLWYGYTF. The DNA of the CDR3 is TGTGCCAGCAAGAACAGGGACTTGTGGTATGGCTACACCTTC.

Many counts were recorded for this clonotype. The chain employs TRBV5-5 and TRBJ2-7; D gene ambiguous. The CDR3 runs to 12 residues. Trimming cost V 0 bases and J 2 bases, with 3 bases left between them. Germline CDR1 and CDR2: SGHKS and YYEKEE (reference sequence). The CDR3 spells CASSLAPYEQYF. As DNA, the CDR3 is TGTGCCAGCAGCTTGGCTCCCTACGAGCAGTACTTC.

This clonotype came up a few times. The gene calls are TRBV15 and TRBJ2-3, with D possibly being TRBD1 or TRBD2 (6 bases each). Germline V gene lookup returns CDR1 LNHNV and CDR2 YYDKDF (reference sequence). V was trimmed by 6 bases and J by 0 bases, leaving 13 bases between them. The CDR3 has 15 amino acids. CDR3 region: CATSPQGTSTDTQYF. The CDR3 nucleotides read TGTGCCACCAGTCCCCAGGGGACTAGCACAGATACGCAGTATTTT.

In its sample, this clonotype was seen many times. The V gene is TRBV5-1, the J gene TRBJ2-1; 7 bases fit TRBD2. Per the germline V gene, CDR1 is SGHRS and CDR2 is YFSETQ. The J segment lost 4 bases and the V segment lost 6 bases, leaving 13 bases of the junction unmatched. CDR3 length: 16 residues. CDR3 sequence (DNA): TGCGCCAGCAAGCCCCCTACCAGCGGGGCTTACAATGAGCAGTTCTTC. The encoded protein is CASKPPTSGAYNEQFF.

The genes are TRBV12-3 or TRBV12-4 and TRBJ2-5; D perhaps matches TRBD1 (5 bases). The J call may be wrong; the DNA end is better matched by TRBJ2-7. The CDR3 contains 13 residues. CDR3 loop: CASRGPTEYEQYF. CDR3 DNA: TGTGCCAGCAGGGGGCCGACGGAATACGAGCAGTACTTC.

The V gene is TRBV4-2, the J gene TRBJ2-5, with 7 bases lining up with TRBD2. J gave up 5 bases and V 1 base, and 4 bases lay outside the gene matches. The germline gives CDR1 LGHNA, CDR2 YNFKEQ. The CDR3 loop spans 14 amino acids. CDR3: CASSQGSGVETQYF. The CDR3 DNA is TGTGCCAGCAGCCAAGGCAGCGGGGTTGAGACCCAGTACTTC.

The gene calls are TRBV2 and TRBJ1-5; possible D gene TRBD1, 5 bases. Germline CDR1 SNHLY, CDR2 FYNNEI. This CDR3 has 12 amino acids. V lost 4 bases to trimming and J lost 10 bases, with 11 bases between them. The CDR3 DNA sequence: TGTGCCAGCAGTGTCGGGGGTTTTCCCCAGCATTTT. Translation gives CASSVGGFPQHF.

This clonotype was detected only a few times. Being one base from a much bigger clone, this may be a read error. This rearrangement joins TRBV12-3 or TRBV12-4 to TRBJ2-1; no clear D gene. This CDR3 region has 14 residues. The CDR3, as DNA: TGTGCCGGCAGCCCCTTTGGTCGGATAAATGAGCAGTTCTTC. Translated, it gives CAGSPFGRINEQFF.

This sequence joins TRBV12-3 or TRBV12-4 and TRBJ2-2; D unclear. The CDR3 has 13 residues. The V and J ends lost 7 bases and 3 bases respectively, with 9 bases between them. CDR3 in DNA: TGTGCCAGCACCAAGACTGACACCGGGGAGCTGTTTTTT. Protein: CASTKTDTGELFF.